This T cell receptor beta chain was obtained from a study of T-cell memory formation after mild COVID-19. Overall study findings and caveats: Clones that got smaller from day 15 to 85 had even CD4/CD8, while clones growing later tipped toward CD4+. Second-wave clones peaking on day 37 lacked confirmed SARS-CoV-2 specificity.

V lost 5 bases, J lost 5 bases, and 8 bases lay in between. CDR3 length: 12 residues. Constant-segment primers served in 5'RACE that generated TCR alpha and TCR beta cDNA libraries bearing sample barcodes and UMIs. Via MiXCR, TCRdb re-called the 5' RACE reads, giving one row per CDR3 protein. The table records 450,000 to 650,000 distinct CDR3 sequences, more than 15% of them present only once. The sample holds a few counts of this clonotype. What it binds is unknown. The receptor comes from an adult woman who had mild COVID-19 (a few samples of this study predate the infection). Cell type and time point are not known. The genes are TRBV12-3 or TRBV12-4 and TRBJ2-3, with D possibly matching TRBD1 (6 bases). The sample comprised PBMCs or a T cell subset sorted from them (not recorded which). This CDR3 reads CASSGTRDTQYF. The DNA for the CDR3 is TGTGCCAGCAGTGGGACACGAGATACGCAGTATTTT.